This T cell receptor beta chain was recorded in a study of tumor-infiltrating lymphocytes in primary liver carcinoma. Study summary: Ages ranged from 30 to 69, with HCC or mixed HCC-cholangiocarcinoma. Read depth, roughly 3.65 to 8 million productive TCRbeta reads, did not differ significantly between tissues. General study findings and limits: Tumor specimens were characterized by a significantly higher top-250-clone fraction than blood (p = 0.039).

Germline CDR1 is SQVTM and CDR2 is ANQGSEA. V lost 6 bases, J lost 7 bases, and 15 bases lay in between. CDR3 length equals 12 residues. Details on this clonotype: What it binds is not known. This may stem from a read error, because a much larger clone lies one nucleotide away.

Alongside blood RNA obtained from unsorted whole blood, germline DNA was also extracted. Preoperatively, roughly 4 milliliters of peripheral blood were collected. TCR beta cDNA was prepared out of 500 ng total RNA by means of a constant-region primer. For TCR beta, libraries were produced by three nested multiplex PCR rounds using slightly modified ARM-PCR. Each of the first two PCR rounds ran nine to ten cycles with TRBV1-TRBV30 forward and C-beta reverse primers. TCRdb re-called the multiplex PCR reads through MiXCR, storing one row per CDR3 protein. The sample contains roughly 180,000 distinct CDR3 sequences, 60% of which appear only once.

The sequencing input was peripheral blood. This rearrangement joins TRBV29-1 to TRBJ2-5, with D possibly TRBD1 on 5 matching bases. The TCR sequence derives from a middle-aged man with primary liver carcinoma and hepatitis B virus infection. CDR3 residues: CSVENRCGTQYF. In DNA, the CDR3 is TGCAGCGTAGAAAACAGGTGTGGGACCCAGTACTTC.